What follows are 12 T cell receptor beta chains derived from one specimen sequenced in a study of blood T cell repertoires in COVID-19. The assay was immunoSEQ multiplex PCR, and TCRdb's table has in-frame clones only and misses some. This sample has about 38,000 clones; around 91% occur once, and the top ten carry approximately 26%. The specimen was peripheral blood. The receptors were sampled from a man aged 55 to 70 with active or convalescent COVID-19.

This chain uses TRBV19 with TRBJ1-1; D is possibly TRBD1 (6 bases). Trimming removed 4 bases at V and 8 bases at J, with 11 bases between. The CDR3 runs 12 residues. The germline V gene encodes CDR1 LNHDA and CDR2 SQIVND (reference sequence). As DNA, the CDR3 is TGTGCCAGTAGTACCTACCAGGGGGAAGCTTTCTTT. This translates into CASSTYQGEAFF. Combining the CDR3 with reference TRBV19 and TRBJ1-1 gives the whole variable domain DGGITQSPKYLFRKEGQNVTLSCEQNLNHDAMYWYRQDPGQGLRLIYYSQIVNDFQKGDIAEGYSVSREKKESFPLTVTSAQKNPTAFYLCASSTYQGEAFFGQGTRLTVV.

The gene calls are TRBV27 and TRBJ2-3, with 10 positions matching TRBD2. V was clipped by 2 bases and J by 7 bases; unmatched bases: 3. The CDR3 is made up of 14 amino acids. Germline loops: CDR1 MNHEY, CDR2 SMNVEV (reference sequence). The CDR3 is CASSLGTSANTQYF. As DNA, the CDR3 is TGTGCCAGCAGTTTAGGGACTAGCGCCAATACGCAGTATTTT.

Written as DNA, the CDR3 is TGTGCCAGCAGCTTGAGGCAGGGGGATCATGAGCAGTTCTTC. Amino acid sequence: CASSLRQGDHEQFF. The chain is built from TRBV7-9 and TRBJ2-1, with TRBD1 matching 7 bases. CDR1 SEHNR and CDR2 FQNEAQ come from the germline V gene (reference sequence). V dropped 3 bases and J dropped 8; count of bases not matched to a gene: 7. The CDR3 spans 14 residues.

This chain joins TRBV7-2 and TRBJ2-1; D is ambiguous. The CDR3 is 14 residues long. Germline values: CDR1 SGHTA, CDR2 FQGNSA. V lost 6 bases and J lost 0, with 9 bases in between. DNA of the CDR3: TGTGCCAGCAGGTCGAGGAGCTCCTACAATGAGCAGTTCTTC. It codes for CASRSRSSYNEQFF.

The chain links TRBV27 to TRBJ2-3, with 7 bases fitting TRBD2. CDR3 length: 14 residues. Germline CDR1 MNHEY, CDR2 SMNVEV (reference sequence). J was trimmed by 4 bases and V by 4 bases; bases with no gene match: 5. The CDR3 reads CASSWAGRADTQYF. CDR3 DNA sequence: TGTGCCAGCAGTTGGGCAGGGAGGGCAGATACGCAGTATTTT.

The genes are TRBV18 and TRBJ2-2; D possibly corresponds to TRBD2 (5 bases). The germline CDR1 and CDR2 sequences are KGHSH and LQKENI. Trimming removed 6 bases from V and 3 bases from J, with 20 bases in between. The CDR3 spans 17 residues. The CDR3 is CASSPPSGSLDTGELFF. The CDR3 DNA reads TGTGCCAGCTCCCCCCCAAGTGGGAGTCTTGACACCGGGGAGCTGTTTTTT.

The chain carries TRBV18 and TRBJ2-1; 8 bases match TRBD2. V shed 0 bases, J shed 6 bases, and the junction held 7 bases outside the gene matches. The CDR3 length is 16 residues. The germline V gene encodes CDR1 KGHSH and CDR2 LQKENI. Here the CDR3 DNA reads TGTGCCAGCTCACCACCGGGTAGCGGGATTGCCAATGAGCAGTTCTTC. Its translation is CASSPPGSGIANEQFF.

The J gene is TRBJ2-1, the V gene TRBV10-2, with D possibly TRBD2 on 6 matching bases. CDR3 length: 15 amino acids. Germline values: CDR1 WSHSY, CDR2 SAAADI. The V and J ends lost 6 bases and 4 bases respectively, with 16 bases between them. CDR3 sequence: CASRDRGRLYNEQFF. The CDR3 DNA sequence: TGCGCCAGCAGGGACCGGGGGAGACTTTACAATGAGCAGTTCTTC.

The rearrangement links TRBV27 to TRBJ1-5; 10 bases agree with TRBD1. The V gene's germline CDR1 is MNHEY and CDR2 SMNVEV (reference sequence). The CDR3 is 15 residues long. After removal of 4 bases from V and 6 bases from J, the junction contained 6 bases not matched to a gene. The DNA of the CDR3 is TGTGCCAGCAGTTCCGGACAGGGGGACGGTCAGCCCCAGCATTTT. Its translation is CASSSGQGDGQPQHF.

V usage is TRBV9 and J usage is TRBJ1-3, with TRBD1 identical over 9 bases. This CDR3 region has 19 residues. CDR1 and CDR2 from the germline V gene are SGDLS and YYNGEE. Germline trimming cut 3 bases from V and 1 base from J; bases unmatched to any gene: 14. CDR3 region: CASSGGRRGTGRSGNTIYF. DNA of the CDR3: TGTGCCAGCAGCGGGGGAAGAAGAGGGACAGGGAGGTCTGGAAACACCATATATTTT.

The CDR3 nucleotides read TGCGCCAGCAGCTCCGGACAGGGTCAATTTGGAGCTTTCTTT. It encodes CASSSGQGQFGAFF. The chain links TRBV5-1 to TRBJ1-1; TRBD1 agrees at 8 bases. This CDR3 is 14 amino acids long. From germline, CDR1 is SGHRS and CDR2 YFSETQ. V dropped 3 bases and J dropped 10; count of bases not matched to a gene: 11.

As DNA, the CDR3 is TGCGCCAGCAGCCCTGGTGGTGGGAGTGGCTATGGCTACACCTTC. Translation: CASSPGGGSGYGYTF. The chain couples TRBV4-1 to TRBJ1-2; D remains unclear. The CDR3 length is 15 residues. From germline, CDR1 is MGHRA and CDR2 YSYEKL. V lost 4 bases and J 4 bases, leaving 16 bases between the germline ends.